This TCR beta chain was sequenced for a study of T cells in Graves' hyperthyroidism and ophthalmopathy. The trim removed 2 bases at V and 5 bases at J, leaving 6 bases unmatched. The CDR3 consists of 15 residues. The germline V gene has CDR1 MNHEY and CDR2 SVGAGI. Overall study findings and caveats: Most clonotypes expanded in thyroid above 0.001 were likewise present in blood.

The TCR beta CDR3 regions underwent amplification using RNA transcripts as the source. The HTBI set primed first-round TCR CDR3 RT-PCR. TCRdb re-analysed the multiplex PCR reads in MiXCR, keeping a single row per CDR3 protein. The sample shows more than 350,000 distinct CDR3 sequences, 15% of them seen only once. Note on this clonotype: What it recognizes is unknown.

This sequence joins TRBV6-5 and TRBJ2-1; TRBD2 matches 7 bases. Sequenced: blood. The TCR originated in a woman aged 55-69 years with Graves' ophthalmopathy. In DNA form, the CDR3 reads TGTGCCAGCAGTTACCCCACCAGCGGGGACAATGAGCAGTTCTTC. Its protein is CASSYPTSGDNEQFF.